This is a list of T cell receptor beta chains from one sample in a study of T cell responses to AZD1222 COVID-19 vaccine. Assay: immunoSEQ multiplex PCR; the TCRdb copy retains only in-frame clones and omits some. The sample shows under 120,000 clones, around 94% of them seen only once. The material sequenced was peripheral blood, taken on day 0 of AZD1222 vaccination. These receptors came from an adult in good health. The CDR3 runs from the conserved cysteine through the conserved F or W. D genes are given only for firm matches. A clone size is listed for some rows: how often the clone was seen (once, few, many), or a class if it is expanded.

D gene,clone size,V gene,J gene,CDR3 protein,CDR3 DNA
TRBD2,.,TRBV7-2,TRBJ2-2,CASSLVAGANTGELFF,TGTGCCAGCAGCTTAGTAGCGGGGGCCAACACCGGGGAGCTGTTTTTT
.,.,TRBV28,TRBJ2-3,CASTSTDTQYF,TGTGCCAGCACTAGCACAGATACGCAGTATTTT
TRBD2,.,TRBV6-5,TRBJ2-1,CASSYAGEAHNEQFF,TGTGCCAGCAGTTACGCGGGAGAGGCACACAATGAGCAGTTCTTC
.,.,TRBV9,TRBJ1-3,CASSVGGAGNTIYF,TGTGCCAGCAGCGTAGGAGGGGCTGGAAACACCATATATTTT
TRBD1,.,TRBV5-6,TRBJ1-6,CASSLDRDRLNSPLHF,TGTGCCAGCAGCTTGGACCGGGACAGGCTGAATTCACCCCTCCACTTT
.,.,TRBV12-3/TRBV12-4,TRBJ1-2,CASSSTGTYGYTF,TGTGCCAGCAGTTCAACCGGGACTTATGGCTACACCTTC
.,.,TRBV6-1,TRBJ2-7,CASSEVQGPYEQYF,TGTGCCAGCAGTGAAGTGCAGGGGCCCTACGAGCAGTACTTC
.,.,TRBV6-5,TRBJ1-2,CASSLGSGYTF,TGTGCCAGCAGTCTGGGGAGTGGCTACACCTTC
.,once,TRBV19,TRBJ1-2,CASSYLSYGYTF,TGTGCCAGTAGTTACCTATCCTATGGCTACACCTTC
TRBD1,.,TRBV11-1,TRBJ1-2,CASSFAGGGYGYTF,TGTGCCAGCAGCTTTGCAGGGGGCGGATATGGCTACACCTTC
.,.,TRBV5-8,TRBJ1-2,CASTQTLFYTF,TGTGCCAGCACACAGACCCTTTTCTACACCTTC
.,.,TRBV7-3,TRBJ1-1,CASSLSGQTNTEAFF,TGTGCCAGCAGCTTAAGTGGTCAGACGAACACTGAAGCTTTCTTT
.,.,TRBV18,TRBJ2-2,CASSPRQAPLFGELFF,TGTGCCAGCTCACCAAGGCAGGCCCCTCTTTTCGGGGAGCTGTTTTTT
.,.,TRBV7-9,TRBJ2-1,CASSPGVYNEQFF,TGTGCCAGCAGCCCAGGTGTGTACAATGAGCAGTTCTTC
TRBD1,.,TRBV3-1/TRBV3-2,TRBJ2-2,CASSQEVAGGAAGELFF,TGTGCCAGCAGCCAAGAGGTCGCAGGGGGCGCCGCCGGGGAGCTGTTTTTT
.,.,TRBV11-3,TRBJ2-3,CASSSQGEDRMDTQYF,TGTGCCAGCAGCTCCCAGGGAGAGGATCGGATGGATACGCAGTATTTT
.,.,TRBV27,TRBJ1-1,CASSWRGSNTEAFF,TGTGCCAGCAGTTGGCGGGGGTCGAACACTGAAGCTTTCTTT
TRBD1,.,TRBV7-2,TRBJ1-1,CASSFTGGKGTEAFF,TGTGCCAGCAGCTTTACAGGGGGCAAGGGCACTGAAGCTTTCTTT
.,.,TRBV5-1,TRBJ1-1,CASSLPSVNTEAFF,TGCGCCAGCAGCTTGCCTTCAGTGAACACTGAAGCTTTCTTT
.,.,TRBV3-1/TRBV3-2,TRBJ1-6,CASSQEWGGFSPLHF,TGTGCCAGCAGCCAAGAGTGGGGGGGCTTCTCACCCCTCCACTTT